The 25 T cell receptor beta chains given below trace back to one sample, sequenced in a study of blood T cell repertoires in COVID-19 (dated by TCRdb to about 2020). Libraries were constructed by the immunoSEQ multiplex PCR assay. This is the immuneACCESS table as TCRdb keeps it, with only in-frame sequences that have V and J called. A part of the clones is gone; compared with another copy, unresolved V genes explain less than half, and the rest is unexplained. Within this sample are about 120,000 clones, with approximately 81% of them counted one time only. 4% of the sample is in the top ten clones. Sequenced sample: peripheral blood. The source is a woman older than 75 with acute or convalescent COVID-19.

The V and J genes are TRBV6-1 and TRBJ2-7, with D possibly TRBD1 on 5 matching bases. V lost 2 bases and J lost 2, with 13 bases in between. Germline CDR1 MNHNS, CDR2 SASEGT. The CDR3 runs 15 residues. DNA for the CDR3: TGTGCCAGCAGTGAACCTGGAGACAGAGCCTACGAGCAGTACTTC. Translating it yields CASSEPGDRAYEQYF.

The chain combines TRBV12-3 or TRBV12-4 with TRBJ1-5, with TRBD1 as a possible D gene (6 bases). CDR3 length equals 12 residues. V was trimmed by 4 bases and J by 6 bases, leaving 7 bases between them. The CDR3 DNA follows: TGTGCCAGCAGTTACAGGGCTCAGCCCCAGCATTTT. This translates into CASSYRAQPQHF.

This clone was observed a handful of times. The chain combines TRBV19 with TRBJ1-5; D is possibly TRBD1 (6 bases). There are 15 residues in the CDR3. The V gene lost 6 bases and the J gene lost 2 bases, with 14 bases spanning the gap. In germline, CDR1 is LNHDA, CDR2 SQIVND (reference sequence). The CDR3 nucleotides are TGTGCCAGTAGATATCGAGCAGGGGGCAATCAGCCCCAGCATTTT. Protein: CASRYRAGGNQPQHF.

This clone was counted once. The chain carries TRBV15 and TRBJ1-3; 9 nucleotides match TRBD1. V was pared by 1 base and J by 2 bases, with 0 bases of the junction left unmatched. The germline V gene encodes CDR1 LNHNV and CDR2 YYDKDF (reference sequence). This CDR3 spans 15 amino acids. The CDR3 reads CATSRGDRAGNTIYF. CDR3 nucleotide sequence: TGTGCCACCAGCAGAGGGGACAGGGCTGGAAACACCATATATTTT.

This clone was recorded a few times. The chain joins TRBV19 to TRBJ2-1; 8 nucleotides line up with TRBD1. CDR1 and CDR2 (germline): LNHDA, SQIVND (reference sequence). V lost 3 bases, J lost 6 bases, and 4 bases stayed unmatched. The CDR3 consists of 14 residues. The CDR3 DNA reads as TGTGCCAGTAGTATCCAGGGGGCAGGCAATGAGCAGTTCTTC. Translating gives CASSIQGAGNEQFF.

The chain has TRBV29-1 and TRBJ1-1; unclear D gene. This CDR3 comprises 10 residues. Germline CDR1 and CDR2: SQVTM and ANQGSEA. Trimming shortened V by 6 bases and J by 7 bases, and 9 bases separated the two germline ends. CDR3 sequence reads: CSVRRLEAFF. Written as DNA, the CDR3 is TGCAGCGTGAGGAGGCTTGAAGCTTTCTTT.

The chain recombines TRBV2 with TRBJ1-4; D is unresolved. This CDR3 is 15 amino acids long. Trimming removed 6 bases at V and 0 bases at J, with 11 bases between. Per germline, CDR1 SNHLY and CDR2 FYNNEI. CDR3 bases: TGTGCCAGCAGGGCGGACTCAGCAACTAATGAAAAACTGTTTTTT. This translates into CASRADSATNEKLFF.

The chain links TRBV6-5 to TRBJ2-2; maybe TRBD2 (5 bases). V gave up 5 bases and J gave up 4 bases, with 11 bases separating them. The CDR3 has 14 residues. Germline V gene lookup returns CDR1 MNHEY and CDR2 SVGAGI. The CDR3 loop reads CASSPGRGTGELFF. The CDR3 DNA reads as TGTGCCAGCAGTCCCGGACGGGGCACCGGGGAGCTGTTTTTT.

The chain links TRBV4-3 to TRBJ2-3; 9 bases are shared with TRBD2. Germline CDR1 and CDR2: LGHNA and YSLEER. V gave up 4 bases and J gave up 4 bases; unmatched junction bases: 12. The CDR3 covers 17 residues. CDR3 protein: CASSLTWLAGPPDTQYF. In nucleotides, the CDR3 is TGCGCCAGCAGCCTCACTTGGCTAGCGGGGCCCCCAGATACGCAGTATTTT.

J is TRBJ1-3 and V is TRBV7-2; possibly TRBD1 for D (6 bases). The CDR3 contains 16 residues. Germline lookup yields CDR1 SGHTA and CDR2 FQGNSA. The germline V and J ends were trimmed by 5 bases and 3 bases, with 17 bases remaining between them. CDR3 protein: CASSPRGMIDGNTIYF. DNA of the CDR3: TGTGCCAGCAGCCCCAGGGGCATGATAGATGGAAACACCATATATTTT.

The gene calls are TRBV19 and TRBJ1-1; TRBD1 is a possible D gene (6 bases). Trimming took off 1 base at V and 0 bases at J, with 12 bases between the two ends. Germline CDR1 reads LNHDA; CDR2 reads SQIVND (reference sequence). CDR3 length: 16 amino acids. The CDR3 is CASSIVAQGVNTEAFF. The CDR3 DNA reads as TGTGCCAGTAGTATAGTAGCACAGGGAGTGAACACTGAAGCTTTCTTT.

The DNA for the CDR3 is TGTGCCAGCAGTCTTGCAGGGGGTCCTTCTGGCTACACCTTC. Amino acid sequence: CASSLAGGPSGYTF. The rearrangement joins TRBV28 to TRBJ1-2; 7 nucleotides match TRBD1. Trimming cost V 5 bases and J 7 bases; bases outside gene matches: 10. This CDR3 has 14 residues. Germline-derived CDR1 and CDR2 are MDHEN and SYDVKM.

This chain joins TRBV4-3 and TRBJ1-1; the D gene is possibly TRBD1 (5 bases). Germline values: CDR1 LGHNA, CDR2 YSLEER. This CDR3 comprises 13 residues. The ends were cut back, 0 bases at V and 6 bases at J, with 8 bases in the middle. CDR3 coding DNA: TGCGCCAGCAGCCAAGATACGGGGGCTGAAGCTTTCTTT. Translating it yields CASSQDTGAEAFF.

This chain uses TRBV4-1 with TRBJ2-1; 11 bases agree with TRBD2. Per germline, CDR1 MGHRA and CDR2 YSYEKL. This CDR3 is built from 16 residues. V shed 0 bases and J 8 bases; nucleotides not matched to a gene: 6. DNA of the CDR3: TGCGCCAGCAGCCAAGATCAAACTAGCGGGGGAGATGAGCAGTTCTTC. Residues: CASSQDQTSGGDEQFF.

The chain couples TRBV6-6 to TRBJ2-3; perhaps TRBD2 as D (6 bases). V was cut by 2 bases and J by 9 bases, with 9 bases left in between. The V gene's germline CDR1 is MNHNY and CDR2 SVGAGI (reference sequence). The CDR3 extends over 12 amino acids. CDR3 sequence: CASSYGDLTQYF. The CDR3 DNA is TGTGCCAGCAGTTACGGGGACTTAACGCAGTATTTT.

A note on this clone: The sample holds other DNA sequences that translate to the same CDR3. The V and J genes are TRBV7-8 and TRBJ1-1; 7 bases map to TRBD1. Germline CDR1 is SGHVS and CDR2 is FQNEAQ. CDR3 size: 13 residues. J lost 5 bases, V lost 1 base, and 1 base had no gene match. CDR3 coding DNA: TGTGCCAGCAGCTTAGGACAGGGTACTGAAGCTTTCTTT. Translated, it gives CASSLGQGTEAFF.

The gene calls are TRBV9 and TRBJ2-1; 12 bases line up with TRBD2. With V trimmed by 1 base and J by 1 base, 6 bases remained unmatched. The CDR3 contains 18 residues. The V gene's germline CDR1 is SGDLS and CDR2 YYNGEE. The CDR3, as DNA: TGTGCCAGCAGCGTAAGACTAGCGGGAGTGAGGTCCTACAATGAGCAGTTCTTC. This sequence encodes CASSVRLAGVRSYNEQFF.

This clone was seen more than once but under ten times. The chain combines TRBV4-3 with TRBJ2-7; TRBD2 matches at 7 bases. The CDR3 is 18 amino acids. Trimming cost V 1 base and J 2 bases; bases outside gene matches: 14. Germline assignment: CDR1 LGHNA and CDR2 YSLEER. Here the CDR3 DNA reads TGCGCCAGCAGCCAAGCCTACACCGGGCGGGAGAGCGCCTACGAGCAGTACTTC. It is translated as CASSQAYTGRESAYEQYF.

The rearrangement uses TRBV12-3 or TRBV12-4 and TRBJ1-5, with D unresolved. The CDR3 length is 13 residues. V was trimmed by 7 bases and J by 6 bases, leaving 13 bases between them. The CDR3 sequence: CASIGGLGQPQHF. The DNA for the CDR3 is TGTGCCAGCATTGGAGGGCTCGGTCAGCCCCAGCATTTT.

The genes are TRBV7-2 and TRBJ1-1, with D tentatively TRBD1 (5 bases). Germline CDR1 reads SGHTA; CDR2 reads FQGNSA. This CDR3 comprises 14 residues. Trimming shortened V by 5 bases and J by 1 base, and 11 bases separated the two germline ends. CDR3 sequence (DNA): TGTGCCAGCAGCCCGGGACTGACGAACACTGAAGCTTTCTTT. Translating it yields CASSPGLTNTEAFF. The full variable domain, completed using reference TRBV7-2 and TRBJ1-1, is GAGVSQSPSNKVTEKGKDVELRCDPISGHTALYWYRQSLGQGLEFLIYFQGNSAPDKSGLPSDRFSAERTGGSVSTLTIQRTQQEDSAVYLCASSPGLTNTEAFFGQGTRLTVV.

The chain's CDR3 is CASSGPSRNEQFF. The CDR3 bases are TGTGCCAGCAGTGGCCCAAGTCGAAATGAGCAGTTCTTC. J is TRBJ2-1 and V is TRBV28; D is ambiguous. The CDR3 covers 13 residues. The V end lost 5 bases, the J end lost 7 bases, and 12 bases lay between the germline ends. The germline gives CDR1 MDHEN, CDR2 SYDVKM.

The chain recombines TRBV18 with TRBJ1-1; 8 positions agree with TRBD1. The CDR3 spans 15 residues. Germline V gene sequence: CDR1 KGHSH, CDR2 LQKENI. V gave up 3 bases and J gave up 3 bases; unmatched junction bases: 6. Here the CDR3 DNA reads TGTGCCAGCTCACCGCTGACAGGGGACGACACTGAAGCTTTCTTT. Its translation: CASSPLTGDDTEAFF.

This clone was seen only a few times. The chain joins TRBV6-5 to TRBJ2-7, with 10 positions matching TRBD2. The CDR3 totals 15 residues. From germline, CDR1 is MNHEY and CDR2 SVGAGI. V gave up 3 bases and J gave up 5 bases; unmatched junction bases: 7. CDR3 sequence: CASSYGLAGDHEQYF. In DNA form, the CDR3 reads TGTGCCAGCAGTTATGGGCTAGCGGGAGACCACGAGCAGTACTTC.

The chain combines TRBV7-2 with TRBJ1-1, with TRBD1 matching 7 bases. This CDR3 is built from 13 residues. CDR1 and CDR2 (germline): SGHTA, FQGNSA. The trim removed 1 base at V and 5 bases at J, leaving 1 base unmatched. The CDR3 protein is CASSLGDSTEAFF. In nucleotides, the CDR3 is TGTGCCAGCAGCTTAGGGGACAGTACTGAAGCTTTCTTT. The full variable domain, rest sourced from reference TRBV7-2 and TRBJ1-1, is GAGVSQSPSNKVTEKGKDVELRCDPISGHTALYWYRQSLGQGLEFLIYFQGNSAPDKSGLPSDRFSAERTGGSVSTLTIQRTQQEDSAVYLCASSLGDSTEAFFGQGTRLTVV.

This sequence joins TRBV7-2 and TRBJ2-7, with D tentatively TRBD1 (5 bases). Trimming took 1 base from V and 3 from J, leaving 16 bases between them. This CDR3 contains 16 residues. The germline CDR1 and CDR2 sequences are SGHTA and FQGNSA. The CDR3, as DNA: TGTGCCAGCAGCTTAGTAATAGGGGCATTATACTACGAGCAGTACTTC. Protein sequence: CASSLVIGALYYEQYF.